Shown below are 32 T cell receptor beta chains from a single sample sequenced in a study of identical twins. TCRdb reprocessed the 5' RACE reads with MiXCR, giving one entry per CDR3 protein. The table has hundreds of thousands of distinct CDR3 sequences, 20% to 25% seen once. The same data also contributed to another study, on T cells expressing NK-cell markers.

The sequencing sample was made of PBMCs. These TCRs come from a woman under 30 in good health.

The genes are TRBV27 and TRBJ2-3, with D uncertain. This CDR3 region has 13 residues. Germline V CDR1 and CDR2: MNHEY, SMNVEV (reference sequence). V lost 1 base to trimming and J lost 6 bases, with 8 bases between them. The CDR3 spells CASSLFYADTQYF. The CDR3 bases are TGTGCCAGCAGTTTATTTTACGCTGATACGCAGTATTTT.

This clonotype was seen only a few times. The CDR3 protein is CASSLVSGVTQYF. In DNA, the CDR3 is TGTGCCAGCAGCTTAGTGAGTGGGGTGACCCAGTACTTC. This chain links TRBV7-9 with TRBJ2-5; D remains ambiguous. V was trimmed by 1 base and J by 7 bases, leaving 10 bases between them. The CDR3 covers 13 residues. CDR1 and CDR2 from the germline V gene are SEHNR and FQNEAQ (reference sequence).

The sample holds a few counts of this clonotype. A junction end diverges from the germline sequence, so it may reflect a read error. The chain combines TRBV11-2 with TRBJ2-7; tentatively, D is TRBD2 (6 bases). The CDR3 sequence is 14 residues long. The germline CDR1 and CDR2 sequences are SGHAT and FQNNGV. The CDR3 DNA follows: TGTGCCAGCAGCTTAGAGCGGGGCTCCCACGAGCAGTACTTC. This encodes CASSLERGSHEQYF.

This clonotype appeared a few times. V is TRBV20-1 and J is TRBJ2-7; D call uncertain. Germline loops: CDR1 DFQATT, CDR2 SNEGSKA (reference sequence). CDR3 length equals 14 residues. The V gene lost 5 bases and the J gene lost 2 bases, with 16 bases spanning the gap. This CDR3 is CSACSLESPYEQYF. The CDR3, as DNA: TGCAGTGCTTGTAGTTTGGAGTCTCCCTACGAGCAGTACTTC.

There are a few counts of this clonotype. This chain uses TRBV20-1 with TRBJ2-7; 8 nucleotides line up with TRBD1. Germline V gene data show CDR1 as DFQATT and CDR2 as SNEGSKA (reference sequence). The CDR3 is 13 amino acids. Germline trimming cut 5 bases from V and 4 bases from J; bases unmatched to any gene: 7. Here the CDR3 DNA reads TGCAGTGCTCAGGGGGCCGTGGGGTACGAGCAGTACTTC. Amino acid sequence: CSAQGAVGYEQYF.

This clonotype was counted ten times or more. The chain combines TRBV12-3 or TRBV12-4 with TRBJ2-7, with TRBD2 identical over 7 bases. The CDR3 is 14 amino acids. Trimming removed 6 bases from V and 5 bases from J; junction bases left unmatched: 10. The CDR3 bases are TGTGCCAGCAGGACCCTCGGGGGGAGTGACGAGCAGTACTTC. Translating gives CASRTLGGSDEQYF.

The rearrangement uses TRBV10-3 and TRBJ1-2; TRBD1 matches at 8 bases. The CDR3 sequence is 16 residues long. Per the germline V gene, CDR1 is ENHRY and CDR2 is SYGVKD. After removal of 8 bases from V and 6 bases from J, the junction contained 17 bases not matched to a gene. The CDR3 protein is CAIWGGQALLSDGYTF. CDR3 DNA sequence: TGTGCCATCTGGGGGGGACAGGCTCTGCTTTCCGATGGCTACACCTTC.

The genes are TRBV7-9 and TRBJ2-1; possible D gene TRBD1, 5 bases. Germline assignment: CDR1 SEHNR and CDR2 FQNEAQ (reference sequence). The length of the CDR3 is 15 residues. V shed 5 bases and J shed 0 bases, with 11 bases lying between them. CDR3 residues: CASSPRASSYNEQFF. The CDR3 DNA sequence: TGTGCCAGCAGCCCCAGGGCGAGCTCCTACAATGAGCAGTTCTTC. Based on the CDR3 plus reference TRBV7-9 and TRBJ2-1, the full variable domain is DTGVSQNPRHKITKRGQNVTFRCDPISEHNRLYWYRQTLGQGPEFLTYFQNEAQLEKSRLLSDRFSAERPKGSFSTLEIQRTEQGDSAMYLCASSPRASSYNEQFFGPGTRLTVL.

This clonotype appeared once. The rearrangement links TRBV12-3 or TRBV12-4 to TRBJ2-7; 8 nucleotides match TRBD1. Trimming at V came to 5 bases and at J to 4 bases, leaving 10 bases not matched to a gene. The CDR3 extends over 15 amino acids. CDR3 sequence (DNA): TGTGCCAGCAGTCCAACCCAGGGGGCCGGGTACGAGCAGTACTTC. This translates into CASSPTQGAGYEQYF.

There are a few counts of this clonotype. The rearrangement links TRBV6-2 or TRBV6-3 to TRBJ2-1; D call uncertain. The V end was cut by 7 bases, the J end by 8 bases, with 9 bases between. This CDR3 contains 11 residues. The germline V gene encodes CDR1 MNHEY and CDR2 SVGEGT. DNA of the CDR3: TGTGCCAGCAATCTAGGGCATGAGCAGTTCTTC. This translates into CASNLGHEQFF.

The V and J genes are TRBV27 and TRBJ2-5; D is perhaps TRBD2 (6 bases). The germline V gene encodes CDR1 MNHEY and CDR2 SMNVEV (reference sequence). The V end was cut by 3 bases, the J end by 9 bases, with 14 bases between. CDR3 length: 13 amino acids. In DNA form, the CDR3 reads TGTGCCAGCAGTTTCTATCAGCGCGGGGCCCAGTACTTC. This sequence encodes CASSFYQRGAQYF.

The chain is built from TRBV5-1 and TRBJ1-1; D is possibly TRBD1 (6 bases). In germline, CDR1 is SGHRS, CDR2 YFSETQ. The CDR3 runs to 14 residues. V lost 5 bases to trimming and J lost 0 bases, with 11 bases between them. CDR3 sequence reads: CASSRDKMNTEAFF. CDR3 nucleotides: TGCGCCAGCAGTCGGGACAAAATGAACACTGAAGCTTTCTTT.

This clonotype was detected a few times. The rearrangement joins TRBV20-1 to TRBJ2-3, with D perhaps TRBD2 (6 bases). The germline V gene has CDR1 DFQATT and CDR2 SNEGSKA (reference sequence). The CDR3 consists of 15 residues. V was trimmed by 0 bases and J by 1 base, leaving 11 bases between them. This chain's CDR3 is CSARDIAARTDTQYF. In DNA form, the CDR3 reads TGCAGTGCTAGAGATATAGCGGCTCGCACAGATACGCAGTATTTT.

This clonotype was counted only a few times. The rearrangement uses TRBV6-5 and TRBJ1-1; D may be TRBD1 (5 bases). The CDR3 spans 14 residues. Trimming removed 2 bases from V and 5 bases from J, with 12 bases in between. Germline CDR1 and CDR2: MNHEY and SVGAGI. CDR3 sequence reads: CASSYHVGGTEAFF. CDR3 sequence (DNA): TGTGCCAGCAGTTACCACGTGGGGGGGACTGAAGCTTTCTTT.

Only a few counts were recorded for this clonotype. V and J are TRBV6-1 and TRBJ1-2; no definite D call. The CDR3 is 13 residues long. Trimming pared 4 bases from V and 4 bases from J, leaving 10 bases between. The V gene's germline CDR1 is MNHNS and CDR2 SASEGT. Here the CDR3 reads CASSGAGLYGYTF. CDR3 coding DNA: TGTGCCAGCAGTGGCGCTGGGCTCTATGGCTACACCTTC.

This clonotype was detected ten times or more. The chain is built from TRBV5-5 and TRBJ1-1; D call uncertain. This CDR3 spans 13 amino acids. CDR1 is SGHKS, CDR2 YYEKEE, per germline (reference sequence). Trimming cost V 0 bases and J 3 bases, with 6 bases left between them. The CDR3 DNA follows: TGTGCCAGCAGCTTGGGCTGGGACACTGAAGCTTTCTTT. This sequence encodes CASSLGWDTEAFF. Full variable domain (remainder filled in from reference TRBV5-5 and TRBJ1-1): DAGVTQSPTHLIKTRGQQVTLRCSPISGHKSVSWYQQVLGQGPQFIFQYYEKEERGRGNFPDRFSARQFPNYSSELNVNALLLGDSALYLCASSLGWDTEAFFGQGTRLTVV.

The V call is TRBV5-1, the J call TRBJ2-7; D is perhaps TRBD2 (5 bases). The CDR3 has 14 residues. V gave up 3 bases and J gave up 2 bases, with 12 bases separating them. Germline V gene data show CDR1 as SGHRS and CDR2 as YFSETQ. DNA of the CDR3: TGCGCCAGCAGCTCCGACGGGAATACCTACGAGCAGTACTTC. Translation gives CASSSDGNTYEQYF.

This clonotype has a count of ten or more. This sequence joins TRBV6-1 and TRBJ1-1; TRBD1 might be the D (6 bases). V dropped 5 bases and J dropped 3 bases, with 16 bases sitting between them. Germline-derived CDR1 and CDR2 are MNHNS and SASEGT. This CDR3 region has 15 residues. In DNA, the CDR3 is TGTGCCAGCAGTCCCCACAGGGAGGAGGACACTGAAGCTTTCTTT. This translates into CASSPHREEDTEAFF.

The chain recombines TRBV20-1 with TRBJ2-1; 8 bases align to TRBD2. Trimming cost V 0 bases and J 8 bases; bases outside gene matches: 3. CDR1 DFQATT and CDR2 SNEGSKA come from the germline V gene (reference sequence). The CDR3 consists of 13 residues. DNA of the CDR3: TGCAGTGCTAGAGATGGACTAGCCTATGAGCAGTTCTTC. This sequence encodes CSARDGLAYEQFF.

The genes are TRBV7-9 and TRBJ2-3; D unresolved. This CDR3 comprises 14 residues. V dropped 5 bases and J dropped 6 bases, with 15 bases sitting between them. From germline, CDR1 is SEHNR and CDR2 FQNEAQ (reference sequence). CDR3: CASSRPDEVDTQYF. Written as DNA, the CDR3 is TGTGCCAGCAGCCGGCCGGACGAGGTGGATACGCAGTATTTT.

As DNA, the CDR3 is TGTGCCAGCTCACCGGGACTAGCGTACTCCGAGGGATACGAGCAGTACTTC. It translates to CASSPGLAYSEGYEQYF. This chain joins TRBV18 and TRBJ2-7; 10 bases are a match to TRBD2. The CDR3 runs to 17 residues. The junction had 12 bases not matched to a gene; V was cut back by 3 bases and J by 4 bases. Germline CDR1 is KGHSH and CDR2 is LQKENI.

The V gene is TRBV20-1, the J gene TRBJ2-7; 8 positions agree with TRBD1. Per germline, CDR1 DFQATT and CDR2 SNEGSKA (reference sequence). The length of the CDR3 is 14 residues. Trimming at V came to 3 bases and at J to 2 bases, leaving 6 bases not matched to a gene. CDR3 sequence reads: CSASTGTGAYEQYF. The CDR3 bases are TGCAGTGCTAGTACCGGGACAGGAGCCTACGAGCAGTACTTC.

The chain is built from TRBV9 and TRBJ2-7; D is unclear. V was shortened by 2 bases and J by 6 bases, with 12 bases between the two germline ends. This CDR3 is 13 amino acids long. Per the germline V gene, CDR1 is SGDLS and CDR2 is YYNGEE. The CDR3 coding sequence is TGTGCCAGCAGCGTTCGGGTGGGTGGCGAGCAGTACTTC. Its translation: CASSVRVGGEQYF.

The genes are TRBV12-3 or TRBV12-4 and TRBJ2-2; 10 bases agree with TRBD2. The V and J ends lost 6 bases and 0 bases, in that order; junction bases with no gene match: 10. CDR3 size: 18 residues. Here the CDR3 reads CASSPTGSGRTNTGELFF. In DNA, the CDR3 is TGTGCCAGCAGCCCCACGGGTAGCGGGAGGACGAACACCGGGGAGCTGTTTTTT.

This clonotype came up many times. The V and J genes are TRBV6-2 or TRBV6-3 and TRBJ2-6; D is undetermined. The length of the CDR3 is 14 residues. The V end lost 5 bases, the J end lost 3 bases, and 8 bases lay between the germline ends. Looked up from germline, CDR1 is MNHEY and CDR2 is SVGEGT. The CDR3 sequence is CASSDISGANVLTF. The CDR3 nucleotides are TGTGCCAGCAGTGACATTAGTGGGGCCAACGTCCTGACTTTC.

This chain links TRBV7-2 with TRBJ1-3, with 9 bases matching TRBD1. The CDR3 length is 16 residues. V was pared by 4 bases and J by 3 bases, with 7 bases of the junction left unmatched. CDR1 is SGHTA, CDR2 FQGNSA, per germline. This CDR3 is CASSSGTGFGGNTIYF. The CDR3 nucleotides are TGTGCCAGCAGCTCCGGGACAGGGTTTGGTGGAAACACCATATATTTT. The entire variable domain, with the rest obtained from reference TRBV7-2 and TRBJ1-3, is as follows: GAGVSQSPSNKVTEKGKDVELRCDPISGHTALYWYRQSLGQGLEFLIYFQGNSAPDKSGLPSDRFSAERTGGSVSTLTIQRTQQEDSAVYLCASSSGTGFGGNTIYFGEGSWLTVV.

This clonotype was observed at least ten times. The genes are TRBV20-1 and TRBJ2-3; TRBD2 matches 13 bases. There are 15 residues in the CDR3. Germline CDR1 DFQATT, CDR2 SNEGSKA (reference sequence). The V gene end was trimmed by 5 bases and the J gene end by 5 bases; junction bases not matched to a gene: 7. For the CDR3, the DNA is TGCAGTGCTCAGGGACTAGCGGGATATAGAGATACGCAGTATTTT. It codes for CSAQGLAGYRDTQYF.

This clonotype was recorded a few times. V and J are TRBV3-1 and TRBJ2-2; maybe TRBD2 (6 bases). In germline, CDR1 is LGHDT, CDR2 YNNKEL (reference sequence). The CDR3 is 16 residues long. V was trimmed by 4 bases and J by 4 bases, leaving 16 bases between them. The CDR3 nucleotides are TGTGCCAGCAGCCCCTCACCTCGGCGGGGCACCGGGGAGCTGTTTTTT. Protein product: CASSPSPRRGTGELFF.

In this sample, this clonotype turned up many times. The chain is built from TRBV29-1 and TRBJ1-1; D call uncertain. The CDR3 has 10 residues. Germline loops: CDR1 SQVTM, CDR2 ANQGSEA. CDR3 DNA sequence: TGCAGTGCCGGGCACACTGAAGCTTTCTTT. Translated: CSAGHTEAFF.

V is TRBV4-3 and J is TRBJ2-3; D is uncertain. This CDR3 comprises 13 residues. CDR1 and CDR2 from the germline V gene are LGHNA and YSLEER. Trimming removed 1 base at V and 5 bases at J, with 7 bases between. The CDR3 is CASSQVDRDTQYF. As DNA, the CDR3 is TGCGCCAGCAGCCAAGTTGACCGAGATACGCAGTATTTT.

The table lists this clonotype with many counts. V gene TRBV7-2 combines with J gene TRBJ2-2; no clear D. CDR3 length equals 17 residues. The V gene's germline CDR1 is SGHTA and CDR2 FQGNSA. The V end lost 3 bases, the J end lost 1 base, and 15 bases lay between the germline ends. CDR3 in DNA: TGTGCCAGCAGCTTTGAAGCGACCCGTGGGAACACCGGGGAGCTGTTTTTT. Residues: CASSFEATRGNTGELFF.

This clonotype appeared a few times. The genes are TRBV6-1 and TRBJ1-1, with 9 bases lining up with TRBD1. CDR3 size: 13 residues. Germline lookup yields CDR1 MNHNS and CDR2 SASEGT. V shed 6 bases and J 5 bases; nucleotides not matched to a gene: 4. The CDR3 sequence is CASRWTGATEAFF. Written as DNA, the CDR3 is TGTGCCAGCAGGTGGACAGGGGCGACTGAAGCTTTCTTT.